The 9 T cell receptor beta chains below all came from one sample that was sequenced in a study of CD8+ T cells in alopecia areata. RNA, once extracted, was reverse transcribed into cDNA for use as the sequencing template. The protocol was immunoSEQ multiplex PCR, while the TCRdb copy is restricted to in-frame clones and leaves out a portion. Of approximately 59,000 clones listed, about half were seen once; the top ten hold roughly 15%. This specimen consisted of CD8+ T cells sorted from blood, obtained at week 0. Receptors originate from a human donor with alopecia areata.

J is TRBJ2-3 and V is TRBV2; D call uncertain. The CDR3 is 13 residues long. The V end was cut by 2 bases, the J end by 4 bases, with 7 bases between. Germline CDR1 is SNHLY and CDR2 is FYNNEI. The CDR3 bases are TGTGCCAGCAGTGAAATCCAGCCAGATACGCAGTATTTT. Its translation: CASSEIQPDTQYF.

The sample holds a few counts of this clone. This rearrangement joins TRBV5-6 to TRBJ1-1, with D hard to call. The length of the CDR3 is 13 residues. Per the germline V gene, CDR1 is SGHDT and CDR2 is YYEEEE. Trimming left V 1 base short and J 1 base short, with 5 bases between. For the CDR3, the DNA is TGTGCCAGCAGCTTGAATAGGAACACTGAAGCTTTCTTT. This encodes CASSLNRNTEAFF.

J is TRBJ1-1 and V is TRBV25-1; D not resolved. V was pared by 10 bases and J by 6 bases, with 15 bases between. The germline V gene encodes CDR1 MGHDK and CDR2 SYGVNS. The CDR3 has 12 amino acids. CDR3 sequence reads: CATEKDASEAFF. The CDR3 DNA reads as TGTGCCACCGAAAAGGACGCCTCTGAAGCTTTCTTT.

The chain is built from TRBV30 and TRBJ2-7, with D unclear. Trimming removed 0 bases at V and 3 bases at J, with 9 bases between. Germline values: CDR1 GTSNPN, CDR2 SVGIG (reference sequence). This CDR3 is 13 amino acids long. This CDR3 reads CAWSVGSDYEQYF. The CDR3 DNA reads TGTGCCTGGAGTGTCGGATCGGACTACGAGCAGTACTTC.

The genes are TRBV9 and TRBJ2-1; TRBD2 aligns across 8 bases. CDR1 and CDR2 from the germline V gene are SGDLS and YYNGEE. Trimming at V came to 3 bases and at J to 6 bases, leaving 5 bases not matched to a gene. The CDR3 is 14 amino acids. The CDR3: CASSDSGGPNEQFF. CDR3 coding DNA: TGTGCCAGCAGCGACTCGGGAGGGCCCAATGAGCAGTTCTTC.

Note on this clone: This sample includes further DNA sequences coding for the same CDR3. This chain uses TRBV9 with TRBJ1-5; TRBD1 might be the D (5 bases). Per germline, CDR1 SGDLS and CDR2 YYNGEE. The CDR3 loop spans 14 amino acids. V shed 0 bases and J shed 3 bases, with 7 bases lying between them. CDR3 coding DNA: TGTGCCAGCAGCGTAGGGGGGTCCAATCAGCCCCAGCATTTT. This codes for CASSVGGSNQPQHF.

The chain is built from TRBV9 and TRBJ2-1; TRBD2 aligns across 9 bases. This CDR3 contains 16 residues. Germline V gene sequence: CDR1 SGDLS, CDR2 YYNGEE. Trimming at V came to 0 bases and at J to 3 bases, leaving 4 bases not matched to a gene. DNA for the CDR3: TGTGCCAGCAGCGTAGGAGCTAGCGGGATCTACAATGAGCAGTTCTTC. Amino acid sequence: CASSVGASGIYNEQFF.

In DNA, the CDR3 is TGCGCCAGCGGATCCACGACGCCGGAGTACTTC. Encoded protein: CASGSTTPEYF. The rearrangement links TRBV5-1 to TRBJ2-7; unclear D gene. The CDR3 runs to 11 residues. V gave up 7 bases and J gave up 11 bases, with 16 bases separating them. Germline CDR1 and CDR2: SGHRS and YFSETQ. The whole variable domain, filled in from reference TRBV5-1 and TRBJ2-7, reads KAGVTQTPRYLIKTRGQQVTLSCSPISGHRSVSWYQQTPGQGLQFLFEYFSETQRNKGNFPGRFSGRQFSNSRSEMNVSTLELGDSALYLCASGSTTPEYFGPGTRLTVT.

CDR3 sequence (DNA): TGCGCCAGCAGCTACATCATCCCGGGGGGAGATACGCAGTATTTT. Translation: CASSYIIPGGDTQYF. The chain uses TRBV5-1 and TRBJ2-3; 7 bases are a match to TRBD2. Germline-derived CDR1 and CDR2 are SGHRS and YFSETQ. The J segment lost 5 bases and the V segment lost 3 bases, leaving 9 bases of the junction unmatched. The CDR3 is 15 amino acids.